This T cell receptor beta chain comes out of a study of OX40 agonist ivuxolimab in advanced cancers. About the research overall: Patients got intravenous ivuxolimab at 0.01 to 10 mg/kg every 2 weeks. Study observations and caveats: Antigens targeted by the expanded peripheral T cells were not determined.

Generated by immunoSEQ multiplex PCR, the TCRdb table keeps only in-frame clones and is missing some. The table has approximately 74,000 clones, about 93% seen once; the top ten hold more than 0.3%. Concerning this clone itself: What it binds is not known. The same CDR3 arises from other DNA sequences in this sample as well.

This CDR3 spans 15 amino acids. Trimming took 3 bases from V and 1 from J; bases not matched to a gene: 4. Germline loops: CDR1 SGDLS, CDR2 YYNGEE. Autoimmune disease history or systemic immunosuppression led to patient exclusion. The rearrangement uses TRBV9 and TRBJ2-1; 7 positions agree with TRBD2. The sample was CD4+ or CD8+ T cells sorted from blood, taken in a trial of the OX40 agonist ivuxolimab. This clonotype was sampled from an adult with an advanced solid tumor such as melanoma, head and neck, liver or kidney cancer. Here the CDR3 reads CASSAMGGSYNEQFF. The CDR3 DNA reads TGTGCCAGCAGCGCCATGGGGGGGTCCTACAATGAGCAGTTCTTC.